This T cell receptor beta chain was captured in a study of blood T cell repertoires in COVID-19. As for the study in general: Samples of COVID-19 (acute and convalescent) were obtained from the United States, Italy and Spain. Sources were T cells, B-cell-depleted T cells, or PBMCs; the material itself was cDNA or gDNA.

The V end lost 6 bases, the J end lost 4 bases, and 14 bases lay between the germline ends. The germline gives CDR1 KGHSH, CDR2 LQKENI. The CDR3 runs 14 residues. Per the authors' pipeline: Estimated nucleated cell counts came from reference gene primer amplification. Assay: immunoSEQ multiplex PCR; the TCRdb copy retains only in-frame clones and omits some. The V and J calls and the clone size are those of that table, but D and trimming were determined from the DNA. This sample has just over 200,000 clones, with 80% to 90% found just once. The chain links TRBV18 to TRBJ2-3; TRBD1 might be the D (6 bases). This sequence originates from a man at least 80 years old with acute or convalescent COVID-19. The sample was peripheral blood. CDR3 protein: CASSLQGAADTQYF. CDR3 bases: TGTGCCAGCTCTCTACAGGGTGCCGCAGATACGCAGTATTTT.